A single T cell receptor (beta chain) is shown here with its context. Its recognized antigen is unknown. No clone much larger than this one lies a single base away; base qualities are absent. Unmatched junction bases come to 7, with V trimmed by 4 bases and J by 6 bases. The germline V gene supplies CDR1 SGHRS and CDR2 YFSETQ. From its cysteine to its phenylalanine, the CDR3 spans 15 amino acids. The entry retains the CDR3 DNA only, 45 bases that are in frame from base 1. This specimen belongs to a study of cytomegalovirus exposure and HLA in healthy donors (dated by TCRdb to between 2016 and 2019). With respect to the entire study: A later analysis indicated that the 120 validation repertoires were generated on the platform also employed for the 600 to 750 repertoires of the first cohort. The aim of the study was to test whether cataloging public T cell receptors could identify signatures of past pathogen exposure. Besides the first cohort of 666 subjects, a separate validation cohort made up of over 100 different subjects was used. To predict cytomegalovirus infection status, the study combined high-throughput TCR immunosequencing, statistical association of individual TCRs with disease status, and machine learning.

General findings and caveats noted by the study authors: Three of the identified cytomegalovirus-associated TCR beta chains were confirmed in vitro to be specific for cytomegalovirus antigens. Most TCR sequences were seen in very few donors, while some public TCRs were found in many individuals. The authors suggested that the approach could potentially be extended to other disease states and immunological phenotypes. A later analysis found that TCRs clustered in the first cohort also tended to co-occur in the roughly 120 validation repertoires, with about 94% of cluster scores above 0. The validation cohort had no HLA typing available for a later analysis, so co-occurrence within that cohort was assessed over all 120 or so repertoires. In both the original and validation cohorts, the classifier was reported to diagnose cytomegalovirus status with high specificity and sensitivity. The study listed 150 to 200 TCR beta chains as associated with cytomegalovirus.

Receptors were amplified or captured by the immunoSEQ multiplex PCR assay. Per the authors' processing: A statistical classification framework was built for diagnosing cytomegalovirus status from the catalog of TCR beta chain sequences. What TCRdb holds here is the immuneACCESS table cut down to in-frame rearrangements. Part of the clones is not present; checked against another copy, under half of the missing clones reflect an unresolved V gene, and the others are unexplained. V and J calls plus clone size are reproduced from that table; the DNA served to infer D and trimming. The sample table records over 200,000 clones; 88% of these occur just once. About 2.7% of the sample is held by the ten biggest clonotypes. The donors were included in the validation cohort of 120 subjects, a group kept apart from the roughly 700-subject first cohort.

The source is a woman aged 18-35 years in good health and CMV-seronegative. The chain uses TRBV5-1 and TRBJ1-4, with TRBD1 identical over 9 junction bases. The specimen sequenced was PBMCs. The DNA is TGCGCCAGCAGCGTAACAGGGGGCGACTATGAAAAACTGTTTTTT. It encodes CASSVTGGDYEKLFF.